This T cell receptor beta chain comes out of a study of cytomegalovirus exposure and HLA in healthy donors. The CDR3 is made up of 16 amino acids. CDR1 is PRHDT, CDR2 FYEKMQ, per germline (reference sequence). The trim removed 4 bases at V and 0 bases at J, leaving 6 bases unmatched. Vbeta (60) and Jbeta (13) primers were used in the PCR. The protocol was immunoSEQ multiplex PCR, while the TCRdb copy is restricted to in-frame clones and leaves out a portion. This sample has 150,000 to 200,000 clones, with approximately 80% found just once. The sequence derives from a woman aged 25 to 39 in good health and CMV-seronegative. The material sequenced was PBMCs. The chain combines TRBV13 with TRBJ2-3, with TRBD2 matching over 8 bases. The chain's CDR3 is CASSSRRGDSTDTQYF. The CDR3 nucleotides read TGTGCCAGCAGCTCCCGGCGGGGGGATAGCACAGATACGCAGTATTTT.